This paragraph reports one T cell receptor beta chain. V was clipped by 4 bases and J by 1 base, with 16 bases between them. This CDR3 contains 16 residues. Looked up from germline, CDR1 is SNHLY and CDR2 is FYNNEI. The data derive from a study of blood T cell repertoires in COVID-19. On the study more broadly: Spain, Italy and the United States supplied samples that represented acute and convalescent COVID-19. In each case, the material was cDNA or gDNA derived from T cells, B-cell-depleted T cells, or PBMCs.

Enrolled during active infection, Seattle patients were then followed longitudinally. The authors' processing: Researchers report that nucleated cell counts were estimated from reference gene primer amplification. Produced via immunoSEQ multiplex PCR; TCRdb's table is partial and in-frame only. For V, J and clone size, that table is used; D and trimming come from the DNA. The sample lists about 200,000 clones; around 94% were seen once. This TCR was sampled from a young man with COVID-19, enrolled during active disease. The sequencing sample was made of peripheral blood. V gene TRBV2 combines with J gene TRBJ1-1; weak D call: TRBD1 (5 bases). CDR3 protein: CASSAPGAGSNTEAFF. The CDR3 DNA is TGTGCCAGCAGTGCCCCTGGGGCTGGGTCGAACACTGAAGCTTTCTTT.